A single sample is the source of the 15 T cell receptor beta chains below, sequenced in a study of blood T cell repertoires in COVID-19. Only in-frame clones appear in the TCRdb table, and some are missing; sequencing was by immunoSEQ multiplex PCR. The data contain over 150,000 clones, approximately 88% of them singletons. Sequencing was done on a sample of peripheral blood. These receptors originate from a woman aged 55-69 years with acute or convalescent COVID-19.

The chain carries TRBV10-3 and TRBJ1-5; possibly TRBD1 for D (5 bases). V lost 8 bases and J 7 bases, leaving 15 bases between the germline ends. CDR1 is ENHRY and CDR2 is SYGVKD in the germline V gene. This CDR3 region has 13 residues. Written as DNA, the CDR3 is TGTGCCATCCGGAGGGGAGGAGGGCAGCCCCAGCATTTT. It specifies CAIRRGGGQPQHF.

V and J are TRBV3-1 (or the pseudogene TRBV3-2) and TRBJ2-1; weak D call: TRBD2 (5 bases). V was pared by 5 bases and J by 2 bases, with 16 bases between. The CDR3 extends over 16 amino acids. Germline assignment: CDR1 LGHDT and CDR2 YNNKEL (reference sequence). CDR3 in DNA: TGTGCCAGCAGCTGTCCCCCGGACGGGGCCTACAATGAGCAGTTCTTC. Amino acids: CASSCPPDGAYNEQFF.

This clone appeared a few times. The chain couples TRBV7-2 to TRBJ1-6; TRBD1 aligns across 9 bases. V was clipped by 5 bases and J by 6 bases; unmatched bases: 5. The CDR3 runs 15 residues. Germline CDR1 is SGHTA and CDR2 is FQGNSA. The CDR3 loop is CASSLTGGGNSPLHF. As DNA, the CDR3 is TGTGCCAGCAGCCTAACAGGGGGCGGTAATTCACCCCTCCACTTT. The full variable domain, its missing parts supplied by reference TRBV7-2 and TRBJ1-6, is GAGVSQSPSNKVTEKGKDVELRCDPISGHTALYWYRQSLGQGLEFLIYFQGNSAPDKSGLPSDRFSAERTGGSVSTLTIQRTQQEDSAVYLCASSLTGGGNSPLHFGNGTRLTVT.

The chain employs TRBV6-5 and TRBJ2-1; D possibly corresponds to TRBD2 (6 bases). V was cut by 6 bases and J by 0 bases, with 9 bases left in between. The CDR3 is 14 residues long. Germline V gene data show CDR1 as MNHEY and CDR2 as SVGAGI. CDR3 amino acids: CASRKGGSYNEQFF. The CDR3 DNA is TGTGCCAGCAGAAAGGGAGGCTCCTACAATGAGCAGTTCTTC.

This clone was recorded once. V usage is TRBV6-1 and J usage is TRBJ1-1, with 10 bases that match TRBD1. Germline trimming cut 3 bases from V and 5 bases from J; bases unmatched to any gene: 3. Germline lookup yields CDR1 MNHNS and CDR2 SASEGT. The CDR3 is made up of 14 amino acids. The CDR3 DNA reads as TGTGCCAGCAGTGAGTGGGGACAGGGGACTGAAGCTTTCTTT. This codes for CASSEWGQGTEAFF.

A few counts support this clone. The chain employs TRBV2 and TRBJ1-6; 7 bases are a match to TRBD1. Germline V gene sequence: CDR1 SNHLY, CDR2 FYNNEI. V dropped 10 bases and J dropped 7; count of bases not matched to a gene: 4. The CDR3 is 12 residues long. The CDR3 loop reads CAIGTANSPLHF. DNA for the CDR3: TGTGCCATCGGGACAGCAAATTCACCCCTCCACTTT.

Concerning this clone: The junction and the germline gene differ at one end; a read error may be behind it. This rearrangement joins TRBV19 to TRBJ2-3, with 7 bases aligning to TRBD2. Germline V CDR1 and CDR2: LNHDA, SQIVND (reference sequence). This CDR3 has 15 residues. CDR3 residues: CASRIGLDIADTQYF. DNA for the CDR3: TGTGCCAGTAGAATAGGACTAGACATCGCAGATACGCAGTATTTT.

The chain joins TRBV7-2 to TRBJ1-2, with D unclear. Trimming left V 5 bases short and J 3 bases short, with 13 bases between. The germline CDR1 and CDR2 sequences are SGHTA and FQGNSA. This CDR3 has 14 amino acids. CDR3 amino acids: CASSPRGGDYGYTF. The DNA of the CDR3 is TGTGCCAGCAGCCCGAGAGGCGGCGACTATGGCTACACCTTC.

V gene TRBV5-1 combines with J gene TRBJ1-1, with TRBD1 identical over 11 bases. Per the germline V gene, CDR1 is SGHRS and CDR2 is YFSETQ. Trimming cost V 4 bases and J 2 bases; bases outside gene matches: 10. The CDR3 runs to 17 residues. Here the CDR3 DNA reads TGCGCCAGCAGCCCACGGACAGGGGGCGCCGGAAACACTGAAGCTTTCTTT. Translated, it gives CASSPRTGGAGNTEAFF. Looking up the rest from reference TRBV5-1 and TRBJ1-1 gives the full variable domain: KAGVTQTPRYLIKTRGQQVTLSCSPISGHRSVSWYQQTPGQGLQFLFEYFSETQRNKGNFPGRFSGRQFSNSRSEMNVSTLELGDSALYLCASSPRTGGAGNTEAFFGQGTRLTVV.

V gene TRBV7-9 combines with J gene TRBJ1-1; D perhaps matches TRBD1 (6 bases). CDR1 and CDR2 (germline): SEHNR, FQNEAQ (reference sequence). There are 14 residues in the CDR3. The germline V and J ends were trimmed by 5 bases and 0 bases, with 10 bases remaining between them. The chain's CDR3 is CASSLDSMNTEAFF. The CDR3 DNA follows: TGTGCCAGCAGCCTGGACAGCATGAACACTGAAGCTTTCTTT.

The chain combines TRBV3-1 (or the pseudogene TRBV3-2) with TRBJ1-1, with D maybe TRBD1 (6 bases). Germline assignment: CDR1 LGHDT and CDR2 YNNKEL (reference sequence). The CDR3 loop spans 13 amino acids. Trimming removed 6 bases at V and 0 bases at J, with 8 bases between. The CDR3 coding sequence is TGTGCCAGCAGTACAGGGATGAACACTGAAGCTTTCTTT. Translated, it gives CASSTGMNTEAFF.

In DNA form, the CDR3 reads TGCGCCAGCCCGAAGGGGCGGGGGGCGTTATACAATGAGCAGTTCTTC. It encodes CASPKGRGALYNEQFF. This rearrangement joins TRBV10-1 to TRBJ2-1, with TRBD2 matching 8 bases. The V segment lost 8 bases and the J segment 4 bases; nucleotides outside the gene matches: 13. The CDR3 is made up of 16 amino acids. Per germline, CDR1 WNHNN and CDR2 SYGVQD (reference sequence).

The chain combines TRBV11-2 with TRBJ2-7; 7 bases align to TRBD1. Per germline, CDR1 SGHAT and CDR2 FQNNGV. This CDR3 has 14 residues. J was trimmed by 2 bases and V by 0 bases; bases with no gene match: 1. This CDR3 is CASSLETGTYEQYF. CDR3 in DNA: TGTGCCAGCAGCTTAGAGACAGGGACCTACGAGCAGTACTTC.

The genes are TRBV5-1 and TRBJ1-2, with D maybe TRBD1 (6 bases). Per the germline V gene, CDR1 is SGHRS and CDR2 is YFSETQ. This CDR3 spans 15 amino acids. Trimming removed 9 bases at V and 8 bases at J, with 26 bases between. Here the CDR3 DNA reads TGCGCCACCGATCTGTCACAGGGCCGAGCGAGGGGCTACACCTTC. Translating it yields CATDLSQGRARGYTF.

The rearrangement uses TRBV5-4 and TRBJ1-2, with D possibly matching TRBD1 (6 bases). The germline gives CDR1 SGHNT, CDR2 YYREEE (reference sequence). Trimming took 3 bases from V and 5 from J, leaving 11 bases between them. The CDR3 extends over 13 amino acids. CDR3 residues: CASSSGQFYGYTF. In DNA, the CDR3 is TGTGCCAGCAGCTCCGGACAGTTTTATGGCTACACCTTC.